The clone carrying this T cell receptor beta chain is medium-sized. The CDR3 runs 15 residues. Germline values: CDR1 KGHDR, CDR2 SFDVKD. V trimming: 2 bases; J trimming: 1 base; junction bases outside the gene matches: 2. One entry per CDR3 protein results from TCRdb running MiXCR on the PCR reads. The sample records about 8,900 distinct CDR3 sequences, roughly 23% being singletons. These data originate in a study of CXCR3 chemokines and chemotherapy response in bladder cancer. The biological material was taken from a patient whose treatment included neoadjuvant chemotherapy. This rearrangement joins TRBV24-1 to TRBJ1-1, with 8 nucleotides matching TRBD1. The TCR sequence derives from a human donor with bladder cancer that did not respond to neoadjuvant chemotherapy. CDR3 in amino acids: CATSDSGGGNTEAFF. The CDR3, as DNA: TGTGCCACCAGTGATTCAGGGGGCGGGAACACTGAAGCTTTCTTT.